This T cell receptor beta chain is from a study of cytomegalovirus exposure and HLA in healthy donors. The germline V gene has CDR1 MDHEN and CDR2 SYDVKM. The CDR3 is 14 amino acids. Trimming shortened V by 1 base and J by 8 bases, and 14 bases separated the two germline ends. Study observations and caveats: In most subjects, TCR beta sequences reportedly gave accurate predictions of HLA-A and HLA-B alleles. A missense DCLRE1C variant was associated with V- and J-gene trimming of TCR beta chains in a later analysis, and an independent cohort replicated the association.

With 60 Vbeta and 13 Jbeta primers, the PCR was carried out. Data came from immunoSEQ multiplex PCR; TCRdb stores just in-frame clones and leaves some out. The sample includes over 150,000 clones, approximately 79% of them seen just once. A remark on this clone: Antigen specificity is unknown.

What was sequenced was PBMCs. The chain couples TRBV28 to TRBJ1-2; possibly TRBD1 for D (5 bases). The receptor comes from a woman aged 18 to 35 in good health and CMV-seronegative. DNA for the CDR3: TGTGCCAGCAGTTTATCCCCAAACACAGGCGGCTACACCTTC. It encodes CASSLSPNTGGYTF.